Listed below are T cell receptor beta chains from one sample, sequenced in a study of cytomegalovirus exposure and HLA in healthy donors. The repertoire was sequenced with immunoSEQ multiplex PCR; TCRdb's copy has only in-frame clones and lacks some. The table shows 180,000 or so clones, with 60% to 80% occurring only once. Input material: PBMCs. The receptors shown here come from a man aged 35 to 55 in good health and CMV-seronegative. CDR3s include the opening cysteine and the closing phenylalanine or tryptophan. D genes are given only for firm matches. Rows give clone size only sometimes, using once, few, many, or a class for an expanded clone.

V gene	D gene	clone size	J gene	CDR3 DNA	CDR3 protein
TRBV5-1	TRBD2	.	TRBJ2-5	TGCGCCAGCGGGACTAGCGGGAGGGCCGGAGAGACCCAGTACTTC	CASGTSGRAGETQYF
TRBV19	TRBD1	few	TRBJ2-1	TGTGCCAGTAGTATGGGACAGGGGGCGCCGAGTTGGGACGGCAATGAGCAGTTCTTC	CASSMGQGAPSWDGNEQFF
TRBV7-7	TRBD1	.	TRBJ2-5	TGTGCTAGCAGCTTCAACAGGGGCCAGGAAGAGACCCAGTACTTC	CASSFNRGQEETQYF
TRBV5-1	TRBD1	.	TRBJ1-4	TGCGCCAGCAGCTTGACAGGGGTTAATGAAAAACTGTTTTTT	CASSLTGVNEKLFF
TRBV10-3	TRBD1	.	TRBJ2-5	TGTGCCACTTCGGACAGGGAAGAGACCCAGTACTTC	CATSDREETQYF
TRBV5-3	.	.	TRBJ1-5	TGTGCCAGAAGCCCTGGGAGCGGCGATAGCAATCAGCCCCAGCATTTT	CARSPGSGDSNQPQHF
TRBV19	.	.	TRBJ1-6	TGTGCCAGTAGTACACCGGGGGTGTCCTATAATTCACCCCTCCACTTT	CASSTPGVSYNSPLHF
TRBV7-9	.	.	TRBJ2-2	TGTGCCAGCAGCCCAACCGGGGAGCTGTTTTTT	CASSPTGELFF
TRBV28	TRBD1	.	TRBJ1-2	TGTGCCAGCAGTTTATCACACAGGGGGCTTGGTGGCTACACCTTC	CASSLSHRGLGGYTF
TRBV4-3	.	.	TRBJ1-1	TGCGCCAGCAGCCATAACTCAGGGACTGAAGCTTTCTTT	CASSHNSGTEAFF
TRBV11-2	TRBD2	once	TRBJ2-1	TGTGCCAGCAGATTGACTAGCGGGACGAATGAGCAGTTCTTC	CASRLTSGTNEQFF
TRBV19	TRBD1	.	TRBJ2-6	TGTGCCAGTAGTACCATTAGTCCGGGACAGATACGCCTATCTGGGGCCAACGTCCTGACTTTC	CASSTISPGQIRLSGANVLTF
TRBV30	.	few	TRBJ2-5	TGTGCCTGGAGTGGAGAAGATTACCAAGAGACCCAGTACTTC	CAWSGEDYQETQYF
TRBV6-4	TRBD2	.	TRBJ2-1	TGTGCCAGCAGTGTTTCTAGCGGGGGGCCGTACAATGAGCAGTTCTTC	CASSVSSGGPYNEQFF
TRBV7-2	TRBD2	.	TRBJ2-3	TGTGCCAGCAGCCCAAGGCCTAGCGGGAGCTCCCCCACAGATACGCAGTATTTT	CASSPRPSGSSPTDTQYF
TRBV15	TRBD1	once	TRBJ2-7	TGTGCCACCAGCAGGCTTAGACAGGGGGTCTACGAGCAGTACTTC	CATSRLRQGVYEQYF
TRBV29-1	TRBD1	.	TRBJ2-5	TGCAGCGTCGGTGGCACAGGGGTAAGGGAGACCCAGTACTTC	CSVGGTGVRETQYF
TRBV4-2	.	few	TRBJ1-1	TGTGCCAGCAGCTTAGTTACGGAGGGCAACACTGAAGCTTTCTTT	CASSLVTEGNTEAFF
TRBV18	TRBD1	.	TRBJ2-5	TGTGCCAGCTCAATAGACAGGGGTCAAGAGACCCAGTACTTC	CASSIDRGQETQYF
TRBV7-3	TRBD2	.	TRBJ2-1	TGTGCCAGCAGCTTCACCGGTCTAGCGGGAGGGCGGCAGTTCTTC	CASSFTGLAGGRQFF
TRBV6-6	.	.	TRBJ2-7	TGTGCCAGCAGTTACACAGACAGATCCTACGAGCAGTACTTC	CASSYTDRSYEQYF
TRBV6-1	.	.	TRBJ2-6	TGTGCCAGCAGTGAAAGTTTTGGGGGCGTTGGGGCCAACGTCCTGACTTTC	CASSESFGGVGANVLTF
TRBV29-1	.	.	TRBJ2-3	TGCAGCACCAGAACAGATACGCAGTATTTT	CSTRTDTQYF
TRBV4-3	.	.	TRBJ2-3	TGCGCCAGCAGCCAAGATATTGGTAGCGGCACAGATACGCAGTATTTT	CASSQDIGSGTDTQYF
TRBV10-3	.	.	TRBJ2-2	TGTGCCATCAGTGAGACGGGAGTGAACACCGGGGAGCTGTTTTTT	CAISETGVNTGELFF
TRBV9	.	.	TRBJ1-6	TGTGCCAGCAGCGTAGAGGGGGGGGGCGGTTCACCCCTCCACTTT	CASSVEGGGGSPLHF
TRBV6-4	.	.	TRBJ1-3	TGTGCCAGAACAGGATCCCCCTTCTCTGGAAACACCATATATTTT	CARTGSPFSGNTIYF
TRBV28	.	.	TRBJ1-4	TGTGCCAGCACTCCTCCCCTGGCAGGGGCTAATGAAAAACTGTTTTTT	CASTPPLAGANEKLFF
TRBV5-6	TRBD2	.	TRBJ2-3	TGTGCCAGCAGCTCAGGACTAGCGGGGGGCCGAGATACGCAGTATTTT	CASSSGLAGGRDTQYF
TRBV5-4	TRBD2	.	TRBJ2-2	TGTGCCAGCAGCTACCTCCGGACTAGCGGGGGCGGCGGGGAGCTGTTTTTT	CASSYLRTSGGGGELFF
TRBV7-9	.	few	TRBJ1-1	TGTGCCAGCAGCTTAGAGGACATGTCCGAAGCTTTCTTT	CASSLEDMSEAFF
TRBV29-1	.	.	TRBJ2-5	TGCAGCGTCCGAACCGGTTCCGGGGAGACCCAGTACTTC	CSVRTGSGETQYF
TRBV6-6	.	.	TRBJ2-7	TGTGCCAGCGGCTTTGGCGAGCAGTACTTC	CASGFGEQYF
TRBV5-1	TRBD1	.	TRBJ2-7	TGCGCCAGCAGCCTACAGGGACAGATTGACTACGAGCAGTACTTC	CASSLQGQIDYEQYF
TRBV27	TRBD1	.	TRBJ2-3	TGTGCCAGCAGCAGGCCCCGAGGGACAGGGCAGGATACGCAGTATTTT	CASSRPRGTGQDTQYF
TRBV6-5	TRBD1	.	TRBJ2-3	TGTGCCAGCAGGACGGGACAGGGGTCAGATACGCAGTATTTT	CASRTGQGSDTQYF
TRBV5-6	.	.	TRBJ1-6	TGTGCCAGCAGCGGGCCCGGCCACCCGGTTTCACCCCTCCACTTT	CASSGPGHPVSPLHF
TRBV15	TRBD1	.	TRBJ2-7	TGTGCCACCAGCAGGATGACAGGGGGCTCCTACGAGCAGTACTTC	CATSRMTGGSYEQYF
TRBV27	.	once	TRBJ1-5	TGTGCCAGCAGTTTAGAGGGGGAAGAAAATCAGCCCCAGCATTTT	CASSLEGEENQPQHF
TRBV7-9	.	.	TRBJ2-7	TGTGCCAGCAGCCTCAGACAGACCTACGAGCAGTACTTC	CASSLRQTYEQYF